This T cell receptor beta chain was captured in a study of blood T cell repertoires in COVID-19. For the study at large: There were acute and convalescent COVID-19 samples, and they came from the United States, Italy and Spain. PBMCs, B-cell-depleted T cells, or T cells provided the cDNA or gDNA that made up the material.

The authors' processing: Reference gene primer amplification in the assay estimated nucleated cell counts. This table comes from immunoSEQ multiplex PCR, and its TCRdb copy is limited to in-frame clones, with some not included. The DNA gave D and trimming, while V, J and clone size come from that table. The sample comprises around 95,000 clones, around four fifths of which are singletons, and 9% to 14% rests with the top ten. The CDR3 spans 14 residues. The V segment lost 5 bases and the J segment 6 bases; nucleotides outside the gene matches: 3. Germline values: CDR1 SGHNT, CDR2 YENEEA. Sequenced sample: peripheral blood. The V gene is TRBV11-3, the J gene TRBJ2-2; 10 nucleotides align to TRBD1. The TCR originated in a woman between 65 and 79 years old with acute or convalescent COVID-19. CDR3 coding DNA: TGTGCCAGCAGCCGGGACAGGGGATCCGGGGAGCTGTTTTTT. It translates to CASSRDRGSGELFF.